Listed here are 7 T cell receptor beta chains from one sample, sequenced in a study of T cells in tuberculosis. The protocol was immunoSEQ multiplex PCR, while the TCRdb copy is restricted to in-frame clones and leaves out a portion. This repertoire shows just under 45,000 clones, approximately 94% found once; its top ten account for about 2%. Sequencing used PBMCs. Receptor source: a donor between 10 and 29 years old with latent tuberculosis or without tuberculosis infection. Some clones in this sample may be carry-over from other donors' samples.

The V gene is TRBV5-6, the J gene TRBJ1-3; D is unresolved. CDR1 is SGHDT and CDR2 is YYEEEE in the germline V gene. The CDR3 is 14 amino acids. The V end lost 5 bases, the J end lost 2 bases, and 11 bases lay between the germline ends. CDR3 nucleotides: TGTGCCAGCAGTCGCCCGGGGACTGGAAACACCATATATTTT. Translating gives CASSRPGTGNTIYF.

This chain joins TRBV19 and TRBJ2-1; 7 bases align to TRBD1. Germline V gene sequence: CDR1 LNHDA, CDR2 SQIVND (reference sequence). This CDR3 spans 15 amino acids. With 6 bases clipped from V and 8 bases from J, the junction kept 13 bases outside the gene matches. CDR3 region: CASSEIQGLLDEQFF. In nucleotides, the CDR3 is TGTGCCAGTAGCGAAATACAGGGGTTATTGGATGAGCAGTTCTTC.

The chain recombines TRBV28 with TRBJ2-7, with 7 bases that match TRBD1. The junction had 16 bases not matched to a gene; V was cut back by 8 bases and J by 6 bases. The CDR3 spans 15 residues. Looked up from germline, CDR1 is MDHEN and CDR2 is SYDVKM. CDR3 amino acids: CASRHAGNRGFEQYF. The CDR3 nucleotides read TGTGCCAGCCGACACGCAGGGAACAGGGGTTTCGAGCAGTACTTC.

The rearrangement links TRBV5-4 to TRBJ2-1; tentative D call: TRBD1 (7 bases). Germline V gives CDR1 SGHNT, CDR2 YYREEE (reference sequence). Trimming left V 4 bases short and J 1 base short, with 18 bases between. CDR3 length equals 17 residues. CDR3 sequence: CASSEGGGLFSYNEQFF. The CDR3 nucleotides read TGTGCCAGCAGCGAAGGAGGGGGCTTGTTTTCCTACAATGAGCAGTTCTTC. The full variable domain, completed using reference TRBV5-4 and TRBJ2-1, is ETGVTQSPTHLIKTRGQQVTLRCSSQSGHNTVSWYQQALGQGPQFIFQYYREEENGRGNFPPRFSGLQFPNYSSELNVNALELDDSALYLCASSEGGGLFSYNEQFFGPGTRLTVL.

The CDR3 DNA sequence: TGTGCCAGCACCGCTGTAGACACTGAAGCTTTCTTT. Protein product: CASTAVDTEAFF. The genes are TRBV28 and TRBJ1-1; D is unresolved. Trimming cost V 7 bases and J 3 bases, with 9 bases left between them. The CDR3 sequence is 12 residues long. Per the germline V gene, CDR1 is MDHEN and CDR2 is SYDVKM.

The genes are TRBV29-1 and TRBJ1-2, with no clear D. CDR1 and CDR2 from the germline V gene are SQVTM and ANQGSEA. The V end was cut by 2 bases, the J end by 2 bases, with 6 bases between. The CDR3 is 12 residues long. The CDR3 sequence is CSVEQLNYGYTF. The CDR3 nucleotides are TGCAGCGTTGAACAGTTGAACTATGGCTACACCTTC.

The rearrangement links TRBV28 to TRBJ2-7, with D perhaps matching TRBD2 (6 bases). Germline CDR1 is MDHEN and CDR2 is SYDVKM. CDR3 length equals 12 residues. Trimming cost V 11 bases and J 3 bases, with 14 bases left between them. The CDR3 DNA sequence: TGTGCCGGAGGGACGGGGGACTACGAGCAGTACTTC. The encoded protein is CAGGTGDYEQYF.